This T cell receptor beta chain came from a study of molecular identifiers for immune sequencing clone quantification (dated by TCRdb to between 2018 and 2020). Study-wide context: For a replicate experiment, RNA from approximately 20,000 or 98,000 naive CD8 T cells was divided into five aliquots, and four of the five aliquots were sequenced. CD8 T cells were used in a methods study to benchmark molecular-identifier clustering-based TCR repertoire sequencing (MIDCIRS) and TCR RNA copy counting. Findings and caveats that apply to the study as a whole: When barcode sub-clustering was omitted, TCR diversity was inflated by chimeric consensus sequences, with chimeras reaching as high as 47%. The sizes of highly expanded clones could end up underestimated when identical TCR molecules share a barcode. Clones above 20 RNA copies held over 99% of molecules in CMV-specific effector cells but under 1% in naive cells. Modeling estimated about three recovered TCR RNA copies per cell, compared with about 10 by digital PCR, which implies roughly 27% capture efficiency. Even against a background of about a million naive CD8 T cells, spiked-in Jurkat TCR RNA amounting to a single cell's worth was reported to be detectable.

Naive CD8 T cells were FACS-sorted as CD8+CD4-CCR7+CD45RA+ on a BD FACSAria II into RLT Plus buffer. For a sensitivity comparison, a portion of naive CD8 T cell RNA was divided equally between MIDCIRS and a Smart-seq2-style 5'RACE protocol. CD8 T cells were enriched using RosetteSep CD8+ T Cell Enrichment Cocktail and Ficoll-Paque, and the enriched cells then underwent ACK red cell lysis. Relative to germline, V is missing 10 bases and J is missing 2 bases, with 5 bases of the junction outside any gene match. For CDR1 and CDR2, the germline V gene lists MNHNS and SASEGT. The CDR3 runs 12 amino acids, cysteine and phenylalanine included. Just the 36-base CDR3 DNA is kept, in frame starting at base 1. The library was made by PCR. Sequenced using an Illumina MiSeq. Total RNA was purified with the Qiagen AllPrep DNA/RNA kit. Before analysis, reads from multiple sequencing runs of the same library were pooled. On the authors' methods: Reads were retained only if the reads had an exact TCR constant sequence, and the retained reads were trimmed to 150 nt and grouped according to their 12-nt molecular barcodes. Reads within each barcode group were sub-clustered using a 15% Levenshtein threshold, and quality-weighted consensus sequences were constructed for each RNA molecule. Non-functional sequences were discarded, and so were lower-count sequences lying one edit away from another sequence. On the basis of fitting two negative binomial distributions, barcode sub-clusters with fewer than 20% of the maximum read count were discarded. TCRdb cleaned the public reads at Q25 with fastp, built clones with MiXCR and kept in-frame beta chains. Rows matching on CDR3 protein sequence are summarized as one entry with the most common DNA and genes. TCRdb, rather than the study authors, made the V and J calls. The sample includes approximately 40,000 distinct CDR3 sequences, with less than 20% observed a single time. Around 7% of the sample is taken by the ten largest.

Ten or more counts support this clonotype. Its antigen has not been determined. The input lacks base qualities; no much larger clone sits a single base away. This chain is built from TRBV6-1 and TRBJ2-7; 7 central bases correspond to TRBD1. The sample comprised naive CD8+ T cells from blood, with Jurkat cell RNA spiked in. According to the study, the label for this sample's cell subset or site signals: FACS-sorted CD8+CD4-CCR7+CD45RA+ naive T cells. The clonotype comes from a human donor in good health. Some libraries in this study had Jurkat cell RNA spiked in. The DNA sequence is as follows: TGTGCCACCCGGGACAGAGCCTACGAGCAGTACTTC. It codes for CATRDRAYEQYF.